Each of the 5 T cell receptor beta chains below was sequenced from the same sample in a study of vaccination and CD4 T cells after COVID-19. Antigens for these TCRs are unknown. Cultured CD4+ T cell DNA underwent sequencing with the Oncomine TCR Beta short-read assay. From the PCR reads, TCRdb called clonotypes with MiXCR, one entry per CDR3 protein. The sample lists 14,000 to 15,000 distinct CDR3 sequences; roughly 43% were seen once. As for treatment: roughly 11-day PBMC culture with coronavirus spike peptide pools or control peptides (ViraFEST assay). Sequenced: CD4+ T cells from blood, cultured in vitro. The receptors were gathered from a human donor who had recovered from COVID-19.

The chain carries TRBV28 and TRBJ2-7; D is unresolved. Between the trimmed V and J ends, which lost 4 bases and 2 bases, there was a span of 12 bases. The CDR3 consists of 14 residues. Germline loops: CDR1 MDHEN, CDR2 SYDVKM. CDR3 sequence: CASSSPAKAYEQYF. CDR3 in DNA: TGTGCCAGCAGTTCCCCAGCGAAGGCCTACGAGCAGTACTTC.

This clonotype is medium-sized within its sample. The chain carries TRBV20-1 and TRBJ1-2; TRBD1 matches at 8 bases. The CDR3 is made up of 18 amino acids. Looked up from germline, CDR1 is DFQATT and CDR2 is SNEGSKA (reference sequence). V shed 4 bases, J shed 0 bases, and the junction held 16 bases outside the gene matches. The CDR3 DNA reads as TGCAGTGCTAAAAGACCCGGACAGGGAGGATCTTCTAACTATGGCTACACCTTC. Translated, it gives CSAKRPGQGGSSNYGYTF.

This chain joins TRBV7-8 and TRBJ2-7; 10 bases are a match to TRBD2. Germline CDR1 SGHVS, CDR2 FQNEAQ. The J segment lost 4 bases and the V segment lost 5 bases, leaving 2 bases of the junction unmatched. This CDR3 spans 13 amino acids. CDR3 loop: CASSASGGYEQYF. The DNA of the CDR3 is TGTGCCAGCAGCGCTAGCGGGGGTTACGAGCAGTACTTC.

The V and J genes are TRBV28 and TRBJ1-6; the D is unclear. Trimming removed 5 bases at V and 9 bases at J, with 11 bases between. This CDR3 spans 13 amino acids. Germline V gene sequence: CDR1 MDHEN, CDR2 SYDVKM. This CDR3 reads CASSAAYFSPLHF. CDR3 bases: TGTGCCAGCAGTGCCGCATATTTTTCACCCCTCCACTTT.

CDR3 sequence (DNA): TGTGCCAGCAGTGAATACGGGGCAACTAATGAAAAACTGTTTTTT. Amino acids: CASSEYGATNEKLFF. This rearrangement joins TRBV6-1 to TRBJ1-4; D remains ambiguous. Looked up from germline, CDR1 is MNHNS and CDR2 is SASEGT. The CDR3 contains 15 residues. V lost 2 bases, J lost 0 bases, and 7 bases lay in between.